The rows below give T cell receptor beta chains drawn from one sample of a study of neurological immune-mediated disorders. A single record per CDR3 protein comes from TCRdb applying MiXCR to the 5' RACE reads. The table lists approximately 59,000 distinct CDR3 sequences, approximately 5.3% of them singletons. Input material: PBMCs. These receptors all come from a human donor with multiple sclerosis. The donor label of this sample is uncertain. CDR3s include the opening cysteine and the closing phenylalanine or tryptophan. D genes are given only for firm matches. Clone size appears in some rows only: once, few, many, or a class for an expanded clone.

>-|TRBD2|19|TRBV18|TRBJ2-6
TGTGCCAGCTCACCCTCCCTAGCGGGGGCCGGATCTGGGGCCAACGTCCTGACTTTC
CASSPSLAGAGSGANVLTF
>many|-|13|TRBV29-1|TRBJ1-5
TGCAGCGTTGAGGTGGACCACAATCAGCCCCAGCATTTT
CSVEVDHNQPQHF
>-|TRBD2|16|TRBV24-1|TRBJ2-1
TGTGCCACCAGTGACGGACTAGCGGGGGGGCGATACGAGCAGTTCTTC
CATSDGLAGGRYEQFF
>many|TRBD2|14|TRBV20-1|TRBJ2-1
TGCAGTGCCAGGACTAGCGGGGGATACAATGAGCAGTTCTTC
CSARTSGGYNEQFF
>many|TRBD1|17|TRBV5-1|TRBJ2-7
TGCGCCAGCCCGAATGGACAGGATAATGAGGGGGCCTACGAGCAGTACTTC
CASPNGQDNEGAYEQYF
>many|TRBD1|16|TRBV12-3/TRBV12-4|TRBJ2-2
TGTGCCAGCGCCCCCCGACGGACAGGGAGCACCGGGGAGCTGTTTTTT
CASAPRRTGSTGELFF
>many|TRBD1|15|TRBV5-1|TRBJ1-1
TGCGCCAGCAGCTTGGATGGCAGGGGGCACACTGAAGCTTTCTTT
CASSLDGRGHTEAFF
>many|-|16|TRBV15|TRBJ1-2
TGTGCCACCAGCAGAGATATCAGGCAGGGGATCCGTGGCTACACCTTC
CATSRDIRQGIRGYTF
>many|-|14|TRBV18|TRBJ2-3
TGTGCCAGCTCACCAAGGACTGGCACAGATACGCAGTATTTT
CASSPRTGTDTQYF
>many|TRBD2|15|TRBV5-1|TRBJ2-1
TGCGCCAGCAGCTTGTTGGCGGGGGGGCCCAATGAGCAGTTCTTC
CASSLLAGGPNEQFF
>many|-|13|TRBV5-1|TRBJ1-4
TGCGCCAGCAGCTACCTGACAACTGAAAAACTGTTTTTT
CASSYLTTEKLFF
>many|-|14|TRBV29-1|TRBJ2-7
TGCAGCGTTGAGGGTTTAGGAACCCGGGACGAGCAGTACTTC
CSVEGLGTRDEQYF
>many|TRBD2|14|TRBV20-1|TRBJ2-3
TGCAGTGCTCTTAGCGGGGGAAGGGCAGATACGCAGTATTTT
CSALSGGRADTQYF
>many|-|14|TRBV27|TRBJ1-3
TGTGCCAGCAGTTTATTAGGGGCCGGAAACACCATATATTTT
CASSLLGAGNTIYF
>many|-|12|TRBV7-9|TRBJ2-2
TGTGCCAGCAGCTTAATTAACGGGGAGCTGTTTTTT
CASSLINGELFF
>many|TRBD1|15|TRBV5-5|TRBJ2-1
TGTGCCAGCAGCTTGTACCCCACAGGGGACAATGAGCAGTTCTTC
CASSLYPTGDNEQFF
>many|-|13|TRBV20-1|TRBJ2-7
TGCAGTGCTAGGGGGGGGGCCGGCCACGAGCAGTACTTC
CSARGGAGHEQYF
>many|-|16|TRBV20-1|TRBJ2-1
TGCAGTGCTAGGCCCGGGGGCGGGGGATGGTGGAATGAGCAGTTCTTC
CSARPGGGGWWNEQFF
>many|-|11|TRBV29-1|TRBJ2-7
TGCAGCGCGGGTATATCCTACGAGCAGTACTTC
CSAGISYEQYF
>many|-|15|TRBV5-1|TRBJ1-2
TGCGCCAGCAGCTCCGGGACCGGGAATACCTATGGCTACACCTTC
CASSSGTGNTYGYTF
>many|-|16|TRBV5-1|TRBJ1-4
TGCGCCAGCAGCTCCCAGCCCCATTCAACTAATGAAAAACTGTTTTTT
CASSSQPHSTNEKLFF
>many|TRBD1|16|TRBV5-6|TRBJ2-7
TGTGCCAGCAGCTTGTCTCCCGGACAGGGAGCGTACGAGCAGTACTTC
CASSLSPGQGAYEQYF
>many|TRBD1|15|TRBV4-1|TRBJ1-2
TGCGCCAGCAGCCAAACCCCGGACAGGGTTAAAGGCTACACCTTC
CASSQTPDRVKGYTF
>many|-|14|TRBV5-1|TRBJ1-1
TGCGCCAGCAGGACCGTTCGACAGAACACTGAAGCTTTCTTT
CASRTVRQNTEAFF
>many|-|14|TRBV4-1|TRBJ2-5
TGCGCCAGCAGCCCAGAGTGGGCGGTGCGGACCCAGTACTTC
CASSPEWAVRTQYF
>many|TRBD1|13|TRBV29-1|TRBJ1-2
TGCAGCGTCACGCCCGGGACAGGTTATGGCTACACCTTC
CSVTPGTGYGYTF
>many|-|15|TRBV11-2|TRBJ2-7
TGTGCCAGCAGCATGTCACAGGGGAGGTCCTACGAGCAGTACTTC
CASSMSQGRSYEQYF
>many|TRBD2|15|TRBV5-1|TRBJ2-3
TGCGCCAGCAGCTACACTAGCGGGGGCACAGATACGCAGTATTTT
CASSYTSGGTDTQYF
>many|TRBD1|15|TRBV12-3/TRBV12-4|TRBJ1-1
TGTGCCAGCACCCTCATGGGACAGGGGGACACTGAAGCTTTCTTT
CASTLMGQGDTEAFF
>many|-|15|TRBV7-8|TRBJ1-2
TGTGCCAGCAGCTGGGACGGGATCCCTAACTATGGCTACACCTTC
CASSWDGIPNYGYTF
>many|TRBD2|12|TRBV2|TRBJ2-5
TGTGCCAGTAGCGGGGGTGGCGAGACCCAGTACTTC
CASSGGGETQYF
>many|TRBD1|15|TRBV7-7|TRBJ2-2
TGTGCCAGCAGCTACGGGACAGGGGACACCGGGGAGCTGTTTTTT
CASSYGTGDTGELFF
>many|TRBD1|14|TRBV6-6|TRBJ2-1
TGTGCCAGCAGTAGAGGGACAGGAGACAATGAGCAGTTCTTC
CASSRGTGDNEQFF
>many|-|13|TRBV27|TRBJ2-1
TGTGCCAGCCGCGGTGGGAGGGGGGGTGAGCAGTTCTTC
CASRGGRGGEQFF
>many|-|14|TRBV5-1|TRBJ2-3
TGCGCCAGCAGCTTATCTCCCGGTCCAGATACGCAGTATTTT
CASSLSPGPDTQYF
>many|-|15|TRBV5-1|TRBJ2-2
TGCGCCAGCAGCAAACAGGGACGAGACACCGGGGAGCTGTTTTTT
CASSKQGRDTGELFF
>many|TRBD1|17|TRBV10-3|TRBJ1-3
TGTGCCATCAGTGAGTCGATTATTCGGGACAGAGGAAACACCATATATTTT
CAISESIIRDRGNTIYF
>many|-|13|TRBV20-1|TRBJ1-1
TGCAGTGCTACCCGGACGGCCGTCACTGAAGCTTTCTTT
CSATRTAVTEAFF
>few|-|14|TRBV12-3/TRBV12-4|TRBJ1-1
TGTGCCAGCACCGCGGACTTGACTAACACTGAAGCTTTCTTT
CASTADLTNTEAFF
>many|TRBD1|14|TRBV7-9|TRBJ1-3
TGTGCCAGCAACGGAGACAGGGTTGGAAACACCATATATTTT
CASNGDRVGNTIYF
>many|-|15|TRBV27|TRBJ2-3
TGTGCCAGCAGTGAGGGACGGGCCCGCACAGATACGCAGTATTTT
CASSEGRARTDTQYF
>many|-|11|TRBV10-3|TRBJ2-1
TGTGCCGGGGGGTTCTACAATGAGCAGTTCTTC
CAGGFYNEQFF